These T cell receptor beta chains were read from a single sample in a study of blood T cell repertoires in COVID-19. Profiled with immunoSEQ multiplex PCR; TCRdb holds only in-frame clones, not every one. This table holds around 20,000 clones, 91% found once. Sequenced material: peripheral blood. The receptors derive from a human donor in a cohort sampled during active COVID-19. CDR3s include the opening cysteine and the closing phenylalanine or tryptophan. A D gene is named only where the DNA matches it firmly. Clone size is given for some rows only: seen once, a few or many times, or a class if the clone is expanded.

d_gene | j_gene | abundance | v_gene | CDR3aa | CDR3nt
NA | TRBJ1-1 | NA | TRBV25-1 | CASSTPGTANTEAFF | TGTGCCAGCAGTACCCCCGGAACAGCGAACACTGAAGCTTTCTTT
NA | TRBJ1-1 | NA | TRBV7-3 | CASSVLYGTEAFF | TGTGCCAGCAGCGTTTTGTACGGGACTGAAGCTTTCTTT
TRBD1 | TRBJ1-3 | NA | TRBV5-6 | CASSLDRAHGNTIYF | TGTGCCAGCAGCCTGGACAGGGCGCATGGAAACACCATATATTTT
NA | TRBJ1-5 | NA | TRBV10-3 | CATLPSNSNQPQHF | TGTGCCACCCTACCGAGTAATAGCAATCAGCCCCAGCATTTT
NA | TRBJ1-2 | NA | TRBV7-9 | CASSSPVPANYGYTF | TGTGCCAGCAGCTCCCCAGTACCCGCTAACTATGGCTACACCTTC
NA | TRBJ1-5 | NA | TRBV21-1 | CARDRVNQPQHF | TGTGCCAGGGACAGGGTAAATCAGCCCCAGCATTTT
TRBD1 | TRBJ2-1 | NA | TRBV20-1 | CSASGTGDSYNEQFF | TGCAGTGCTAGTGGTACAGGGGACTCCTACAATGAGCAGTTCTTC
TRBD2 | TRBJ2-5 | NA | TRBV5-1 | CASSFSGTSGGGETQYF | TGCGCCAGCAGCTTCTCCGGGACTAGCGGGGGCGGGGAGACCCAGTACTTC
TRBD1 | TRBJ1-5 | NA | TRBV2 | CASSAHDRENQPQHF | TGTGCCAGCAGCGCGCACGACAGGGAGAATCAGCCCCAGCATTTT
NA | TRBJ2-3 | NA | TRBV19 | CASLTGYTQYF | TGTGCCAGCCTCACAGGGTATACGCAGTATTTT
NA | TRBJ1-2 | once | TRBV6-5 | CASSSGQLLNYGYTF | TGTGCCAGCAGTTCCGGACAGCTATTGAACTATGGCTACACCTTC
TRBD1 | TRBJ1-4 | NA | TRBV5-4 | CASSRGPVQQTNEKLFF | TGTGCCAGCAGCAGGGGGCCGGTCCAGCAAACTAATGAAAAACTGTTTTTT
NA | TRBJ1-2 | NA | TRBV10-3 | CAISAQVWGYTF | TGTGCCATCAGTGCACAGGTCTGGGGCTACACCTTC
NA | TRBJ2-2 | NA | TRBV5-4 | CASSYSINRAPGTGELFF | TGTGCCAGCAGCTACTCGATCAACAGGGCCCCGGGGACCGGGGAGCTGTTTTTT
NA | TRBJ1-6 | NA | TRBV5-1 | CASSLGQFNSPLHF | TGCGCCAGCAGCTTGGGACAGTTTAATTCACCCCTCCACTTT
NA | TRBJ2-3 | NA | TRBV5-8 | CASSSRDSRADTQYF | TGTGCCAGCAGCTCCCGGGATTCAAGAGCAGATACGCAGTATTTT
TRBD1 | TRBJ1-6 | once | TRBV12-3/TRBV12-4 | CASSSTGTSPLHF | TGTGCCAGCAGTTCGACAGGGACATCACCCCTCCACTTT
NA | TRBJ2-3 | NA | TRBV11-3 | CASSFHRGTDTQYF | TGTGCCAGCAGCTTCCATCGGGGCACAGATACGCAGTATTTT
NA | TRBJ1-1 | NA | TRBV5-1 | CASSLEASTTEAFF | TGCGCCAGCAGCTTGGAAGCCTCAACCACTGAAGCTTTCTTT
NA | TRBJ1-1 | NA | TRBV15 | CATSRERAGAFTEAFF | TGTGCCACCAGCAGAGAGAGGGCAGGGGCGTTCACTGAAGCTTTCTTT
NA | TRBJ2-2 | NA | TRBV6-4 | CASSLGSNGELFF | TGTGCCAGCAGCCTAGGCTCGAACGGGGAGCTGTTTTTT
TRBD1 | TRBJ2-7 | NA | TRBV5-1 | CASRGQGSEQYF | TGCGCCAGCCGGGGACAGGGATCCGAGCAGTACTTC
TRBD2 | TRBJ2-3 | NA | TRBV18 | CATANPGGAADTQYF | TGTGCCACTGCAAATCCCGGGGGGGCCGCAGATACGCAGTATTTT
NA | TRBJ1-2 | NA | TRBV6-5 | CASSYVGGNYGYTF | TGTGCCAGCAGTTACGTTGGCGGTAACTATGGCTACACCTTC
NA | TRBJ1-1 | NA | TRBV29-1 | CSVATGMNTEAFF | TGCAGCGTAGCTACAGGAATGAACACTGAAGCTTTCTTT
NA | TRBJ1-2 | once | TRBV19 | CASSVQAVGGYTF | TGTGCCAGTAGTGTGCAAGCGGTTGGGGGCTACACCTTC
NA | TRBJ1-2 | NA | TRBV6-6 | CASSSPGAGGYGYTF | TGTGCCAGCAGTTCACCTGGGGCCGGTGGATATGGCTACACCTTC
TRBD1 | TRBJ1-1 | NA | TRBV5-1 | CASSARTGGNAEAFF | TGCGCCAGCAGCGCACGGACAGGAGGAAACGCTGAAGCTTTCTTT
NA | TRBJ1-2 | NA | TRBV7-9 | CASSLVARVANYGYTF | TGTGCCAGCAGCTTAGTAGCGCGGGTCGCAAACTATGGCTACACCTTC
NA | TRBJ2-7 | NA | TRBV25-1 | CASYKNYEQYF | TGTGCCAGCTACAAGAACTACGAGCAGTACTTC
TRBD1 | TRBJ2-7 | NA | TRBV5-1 | CASSPPDRVYEQYF | TGCGCCAGCAGCCCTCCGGACAGGGTCTACGAGCAGTACTTC
NA | TRBJ1-1 | NA | TRBV30 | CAWNRGTEAFF | TGTGCCTGGAACCGGGGCACTGAAGCTTTCTTT